This T cell receptor (beta chain) was profiled in a study of spatial heterogeneity in lung cancer. This clonotype was counted many times. Each CDR3 protein gets one entry after TCRdb re-called the 5' RACE reads with MiXCR. The table includes about 39,000 distinct CDR3 sequences, approximately 3.1% detected once. Germline CDR1 and CDR2: MGHRA and YSYEKL. The CDR3 spans 14 residues. The trim removed 1 base at V and 2 bases at J, leaving 1 base unmatched. As to time point: sample taken at primary tumor resection. This TCR derives from a male donor with early-stage non-small cell lung cancer. The sequencing here drew on normal lung tissue next to the tumor, taken at surgery. The rearrangement uses TRBV4-1 and TRBJ2-7, with 8 positions matching TRBD2. The CDR3 DNA sequence: TGCGCCAGCAGCCAAGCGGGAGGGACCTACGAGCAGTACTTC. Encoded protein: CASSQAGGTYEQYF.